What follows are 4 T cell receptor beta chains derived from one specimen sequenced in a study of OX40 agonist ivuxolimab in advanced cancers. Library creation used the immunoSEQ multiplex PCR assay. TCRdb limited this immuneACCESS table to in-frame rearrangements with V and J called. A share of clones is missing; checked studies link under half to unresolved V genes, and the rest is unexplained. The sample profile shows tens of thousands of clones; 86% of them were found once. Just under 1% of the sample comes from the top ten. The input for sequencing was CD4+ or CD8+ T cells sorted from blood, taken in a trial of the OX40 agonist ivuxolimab. These receptor sequences come from an adult with an advanced solid tumor such as melanoma, head and neck, liver or kidney cancer.

The rearrangement joins TRBV11-1 to TRBJ1-5; D gene unclear. Germline V CDR1 and CDR2: SGHAT, FQDESV (reference sequence). V was shortened by 5 bases and J by 4 bases, with 6 bases between the two germline ends. This CDR3 comprises 12 residues. Here the CDR3 DNA reads TGTGCCAGCAGCAAAGAGAATCAGCCCCAGCATTTT. Residues: CASSKENQPQHF.

This chain joins TRBV6-6 and TRBJ1-2; a possible D gene is TRBD1 (6 bases). The length of the CDR3 is 14 residues. Germline V gene sequence: CDR1 MNHNY, CDR2 SVGAGI (reference sequence). Trimming removed 0 bases from V and 3 bases from J, with 8 bases in between. Here the CDR3 DNA reads TGTGCCAGCAGTTACTCGGCAGGGGACTATGGCTACACCTTC. Translation: CASSYSAGDYGYTF.

This clone was counted a single time. The chain employs TRBV4-3 and TRBJ1-2, with TRBD1 matching 7 bases. The CDR3 contains 15 residues. Germline V gives CDR1 LGHNA, CDR2 YSLEER. V was pared by 5 bases and J by 6 bases, with 12 bases of the junction left unmatched. For the CDR3, the DNA is TGCGCCAGCAGCGGCCTACAGGGGAGAGAGAATGGCTACACCTTC. Translating gives CASSGLQGRENGYTF.

The chain combines TRBV19 with TRBJ2-1; D unclear. This CDR3 spans 14 amino acids. Per the germline V gene, CDR1 is LNHDA and CDR2 is SQIVND (reference sequence). The V and J ends lost 3 bases and 2 bases respectively, with 8 bases between them. The chain's CDR3 is CASSISMAYNEQFF. The CDR3 DNA sequence: TGTGCCAGTAGTATTTCCATGGCCTACAATGAGCAGTTCTTC.